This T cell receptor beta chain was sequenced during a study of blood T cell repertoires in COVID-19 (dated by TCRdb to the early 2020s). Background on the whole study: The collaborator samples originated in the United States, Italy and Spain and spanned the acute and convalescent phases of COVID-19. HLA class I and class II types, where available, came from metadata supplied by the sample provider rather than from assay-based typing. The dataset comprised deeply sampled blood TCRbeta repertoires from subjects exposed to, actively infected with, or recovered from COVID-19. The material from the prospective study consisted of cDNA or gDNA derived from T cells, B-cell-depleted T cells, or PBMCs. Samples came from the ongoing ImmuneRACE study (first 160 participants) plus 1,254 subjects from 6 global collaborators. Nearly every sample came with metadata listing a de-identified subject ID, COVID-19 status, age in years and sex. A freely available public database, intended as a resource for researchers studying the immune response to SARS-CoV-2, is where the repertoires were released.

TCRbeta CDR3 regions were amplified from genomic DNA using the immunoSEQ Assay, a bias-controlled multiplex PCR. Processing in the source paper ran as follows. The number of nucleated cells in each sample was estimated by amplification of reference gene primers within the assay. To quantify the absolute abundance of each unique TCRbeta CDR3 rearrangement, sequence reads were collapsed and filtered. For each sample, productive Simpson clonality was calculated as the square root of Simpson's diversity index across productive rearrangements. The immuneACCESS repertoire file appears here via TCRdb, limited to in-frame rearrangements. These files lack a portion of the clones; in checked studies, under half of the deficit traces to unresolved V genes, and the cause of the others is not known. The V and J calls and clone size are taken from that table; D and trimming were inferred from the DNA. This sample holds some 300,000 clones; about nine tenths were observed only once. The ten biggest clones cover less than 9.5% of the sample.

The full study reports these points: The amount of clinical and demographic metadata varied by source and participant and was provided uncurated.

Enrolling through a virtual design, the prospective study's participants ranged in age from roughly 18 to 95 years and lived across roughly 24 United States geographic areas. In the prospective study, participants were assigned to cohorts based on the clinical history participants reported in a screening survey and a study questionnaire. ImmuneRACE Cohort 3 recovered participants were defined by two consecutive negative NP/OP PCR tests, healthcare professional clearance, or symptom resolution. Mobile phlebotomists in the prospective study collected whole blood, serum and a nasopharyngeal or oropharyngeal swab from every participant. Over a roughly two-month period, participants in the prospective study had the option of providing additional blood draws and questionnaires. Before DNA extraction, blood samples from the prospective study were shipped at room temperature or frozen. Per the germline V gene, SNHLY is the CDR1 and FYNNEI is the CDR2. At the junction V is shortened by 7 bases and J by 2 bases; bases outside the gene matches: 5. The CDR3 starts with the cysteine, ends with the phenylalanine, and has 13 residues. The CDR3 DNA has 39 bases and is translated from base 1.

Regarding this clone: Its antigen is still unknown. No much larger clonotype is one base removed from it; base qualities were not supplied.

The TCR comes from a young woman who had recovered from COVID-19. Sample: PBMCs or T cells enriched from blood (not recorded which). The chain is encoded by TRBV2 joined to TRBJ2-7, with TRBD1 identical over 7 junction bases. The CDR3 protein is CASTRDRAYEQYF. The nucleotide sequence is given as TGTGCCAGCACCCGGGACAGAGCCTACGAGCAGTACTTC. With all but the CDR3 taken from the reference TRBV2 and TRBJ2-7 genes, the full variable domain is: EPEVTQTPSHQVTQMGQEVILRCVPISNHLYFYWYRQILGQKVEFLVSFYNNEISEKSEIFDDQFSVERPDGSNFTLKIRSTKLEDSAMYFCASTRDRAYEQYFGPGTRLTVT.